Only one count was recorded for the clone carrying this T cell receptor (beta chain). The antigen is not known. The repertoire was sequenced with immunoSEQ multiplex PCR; TCRdb's copy has only in-frame clones and lacks some. In the table there are over 65,000 clones, more than 85% of which are singletons. The data are from a study of siplizumab effects on memory and regulatory T cells. Study-level findings and limits: Unstimulated subsets were the mapping target of only a minor fraction of alloreactive clones. A major contribution to the alloresponse seemed to be made by naive T cells, which seemed more diverse than memory cells.

The CDR3 is made up of 14 amino acids. Germline V gene sequence: CDR1 SGDLS, CDR2 YYNGEE. Germline trimming cut 3 bases from V and 4 bases from J; bases unmatched to any gene: 7. This receptor was taken from a human donor in good health. The genes are TRBV9 and TRBJ2-7; 7 bases fit TRBD2. What was sequenced was CD8+ T cells sorted from blood. The CDR3 here is CASSERGGSYEQYF. CDR3 DNA: TGTGCCAGCAGCGAGAGGGGCGGGAGTTACGAGCAGTACTTC. Supplemented by reference TRBV9 and TRBJ2-7, the full variable domain reads DSGVTQTPKHLITATGQRVTLRCSPRSGDLSVYWYQQSLDQGLQFLIQYYNGEERAKGNILERFSAQQFPDLHSELNLSSLELGDSALYFCASSERGGSYEQYFGPGTRLTVT.